The clone carrying this TCR beta chain has only one observation. Its antigen is undetermined. Sequencing used immunoSEQ multiplex PCR; TCRdb keeps in-frame clones, though not all of them. The top ten clones hold 0.32% of a sample with about 380,000 clones, 90% to 97% of them seen once. This entry comes from a study of shared clonotypes between healthy human individuals. Study outcomes and limitations: In several donors, around 5% of naive CD4 clonotypes appeared in common.

The junction had 2 bases not matched to a gene; V was cut back by 3 bases and J by 6 bases. CDR1 MDHEN and CDR2 SYDVKM come from the germline V gene. The CDR3 totals 14 residues. All of the donors resided in Nashville, Tennessee, and each was a Caucasian adult. The sequenced sample consisted of memory CD8+ T cells sorted from blood. Subset of the sample: CD45RO+ cells pooled with CCR7-negative TemRA cells. The rearrangement links TRBV28 to TRBJ2-2, with TRBD1 identical over 9 bases. The sequence was collected from a man aged 30 to 45 in good health. The CDR3 bases are TGTGCCAGCAGTTTTAGACAGGGGGCCGGGGAGCTGTTTTTT. It yields the protein CASSFRQGAGELFF. The full variable domain, with the rest looked up from reference TRBV28 and TRBJ2-2, is DVKVTQSSRYLVKRTGEKVFLECVQDMDHENMFWYRQDPGLGLRLIYFSYDVKMKEKGDIPEGYSVSREKKERFSLILESASTNQTSMYLCASSFRQGAGELFFGEGSRLTVL.